This record covers a single TCR beta chain. The sample comes from a study of blood T cell repertoires in COVID-19. Sequencing was performed with immunoSEQ multiplex PCR; in TCRdb, only in-frame clones are kept and a portion is missing. The table includes a few hundred thousand clones, roughly 90% detected once. Enrolment of Seattle patients took place during active infection, and they were followed longitudinally. Trimming removed 4 bases at V and 1 base at J, with 7 bases between. The CDR3 has 13 residues. From germline, CDR1 is MNHEY and CDR2 SVGAGI. Sequences were obtained from peripheral blood. The genes are TRBV6-5 and TRBJ1-1; no reliable D call. The TCR originated in a woman aged 40 to 50 with COVID-19, enrolled during active disease. The CDR3 nucleotides read TGTGCCAGCAGTTGGAGGGCGAACACTGAAGCTTTCTTT. Translation gives CASSWRANTEAFF.